This TCR beta chain appears in the sequencing data of a study of blood T cells in healthy people across ages. CDR1 and CDR2 (germline): SGHTA, FQGNSA. This CDR3 is 18 amino acids long. After removal of 3 bases from V and 5 bases from J, the junction contained 12 bases not matched to a gene. The second PCR ran about 6 to 12 cycles with a sample-barcoded 5' primer and J-beta primers. TCRdb fed the 5' RACE reads into MiXCR, producing one record per CDR3 protein. Altogether over a million distinct CDR3 sequences are present, about 40% being singletons, with the ten largest covering roughly 7.7%. The sequence derives from a woman aged 18-29 years in good health. Sequencing was done on a sample of blood. V usage is TRBV7-2 and J usage is TRBJ2-3, with TRBD2 matching 12 bases. As DNA, the CDR3 is TGTGCCAGCAGCTTCATAACAACTAGCGGGGGGCTTTTAGATACGCAGTATTTT. Translation: CASSFITTSGGLLDTQYF.